What follows describes a single TCR beta chain. Antigen: not known. A junction boundary mismatches the germline segment, possibly from a read error. Germline V CDR1 and CDR2: SSHAT, FNYEAQ (reference sequence). This CDR3 comprises 14 residues. The PCR contained 60 Vbeta and 13 Jbeta primers. Only in-frame clones appear in the TCRdb table, and some are missing; sequencing was by immunoSEQ multiplex PCR. There are about 150,000 clones in the sample; 65% to 85% occur only once, and over 6.5% lies in the top ten. This entry is derived from a study of cytomegalovirus exposure and HLA in healthy donors. Study-wide points: Later on, analysis showed that most CMV-associated TCR beta chains appeared to be HLA-restricted. TCR beta V- and J-gene trimming, according to a later analysis, was linked to a missense DCLRE1C variant. TCR beta sequences reportedly predicted most subjects' HLA-A and HLA-B alleles accurately. An analysis was carried out later, and it reportedly showed fewer N-insertions in an Asian-associated ancestry cluster than the roughly 700-donor mean.

The chain uses TRBV7-7 and TRBJ1-2; D is ambiguous. The sequence derives from a man younger than 45 in good health and CMV-seronegative. The sequenced sample consisted of PBMCs. The CDR3 loop is CASSCRPPGVGYTF. The CDR3 bases are TGTGCTAGCAGCTGCCGGCCGCCGGGTGTTGGCTACACCTTC.